Listed here are 20 T cell receptor beta chains from one sample, sequenced in a study of shared clonotypes between healthy human individuals. Profiling relied on immunoSEQ multiplex PCR, and the TCRdb table lists in-frame clones only, not all of them. The sample carries 1,500,000 or so clones, more than 95% recorded once. Sequences were obtained from naive CD4+ T cells sorted from blood. The subset here: CD45RA+ positively selected. The source is a young man in good health.

Concerning this clone: The sample has other DNA sequences that encode this CDR3 too. The chain employs TRBV29-1 and TRBJ2-1; D remains ambiguous. The CDR3 contains 14 residues. Germline CDR1 reads SQVTM; CDR2 reads ANQGSEA. Trimming removed 1 base at V and 0 bases at J, with 7 bases between. The CDR3 spells CSVEGGSSYNEQFF. DNA for the CDR3: TGCAGCGTTGAAGGGGGAAGCTCCTACAATGAGCAGTTCTTC.

This rearrangement joins TRBV11-2 to TRBJ1-4, with D maybe TRBD1 (6 bases). Germline-derived CDR1 and CDR2 are SGHAT and FQNNGV. The CDR3 is 18 residues long. V was trimmed by 0 bases and J by 3 bases, leaving 17 bases between them. This chain's CDR3 is CASSLETPHRVANEKLFF. In nucleotides, the CDR3 is TGTGCCAGCAGCTTAGAGACCCCCCACAGGGTAGCTAATGAAAAACTGTTTTTT.

This clone was picked up one time. This chain joins TRBV7-8 and TRBJ1-4; no clear D gene. Deletions cut 8 bases from V and 3 bases from J, with 10 bases between. The CDR3 has 13 amino acids. From germline, CDR1 is SGHVS and CDR2 FQNEAQ. The CDR3 protein is CASSKGPNEKLFF. The CDR3 nucleotides are TGTGCCAGCTCTAAGGGCCCTAATGAAAAACTGTTTTTT.

The rearrangement links TRBV11-2 to TRBJ2-7; TRBD2 is a possible D gene (6 bases). V was shortened by 3 bases and J by 2 bases, with 14 bases between the two germline ends. This CDR3 region has 15 residues. CDR1 SGHAT and CDR2 FQNNGV come from the germline V gene. In DNA, the CDR3 is TGTGCCAGCAGCTTGTTGCCTAGCGCTGCCTACGAGCAGTACTTC. Translated: CASSLLPSAAYEQYF. The full variable domain, in which reference TRBV11-2 and TRBJ2-7 provide the parts outside the CDR3, is EAGVAQSPRYKIIEKRQSVAFWCNPISGHATLYWYQQILGQGPKLLIQFQNNGVVDDSQLPKDRFSAERLKGVDSTLKIQPAKLEDSAVYLCASSLLPSAAYEQYFGPGTRLTVT.

CDR3 in amino acids: CASSLWTPKEEKLFF. In nucleotides, the CDR3 is TGCGCCAGCAGCTTGTGGACTCCTAAAGAGGAAAAACTGTTTTTT. The chain couples TRBV5-1 to TRBJ1-4; D is unclear. Trimming stripped 1 base from V and 8 bases from J, with 15 bases between. The CDR3 loop spans 15 amino acids. Germline values: CDR1 SGHRS, CDR2 YFSETQ.

The CDR3 spells CASSVEIGEWTGELFF. The CDR3 coding sequence is TGTGCCAGCAGCGTAGAAATAGGGGAATGGACCGGGGAGCTGTTTTTT. V is TRBV9 and J is TRBJ2-2; D is perhaps TRBD1 (5 bases). The CDR3 has 16 amino acids. Trimming took 0 bases from V and 5 from J, leaving 14 bases between them. Germline lookup yields CDR1 SGDLS and CDR2 YYNGEE.

This chain links TRBV28 with TRBJ1-4, with 7 bases identical to TRBD1. The CDR3 is 15 residues long. Germline CDR1 reads MDHEN; CDR2 reads SYDVKM. Unmatched junction bases numbered 9, after V lost 6 bases and J lost 5 bases. CDR3 sequence: CASSLAGRGNEKLFF. The CDR3 bases are TGTGCCAGCAGCCTAGCAGGCAGGGGGAATGAAAAACTGTTTTTT.

The chain has TRBV28 and TRBJ1-5, with unresolved D. CDR3 length equals 13 residues. CDR1 MDHEN and CDR2 SYDVKM come from the germline V gene. CDR3 coding DNA: TGTGCTATAGCCCGGGATAGCAATCAGCCCCAGCATTTT. As protein: CAIARDSNQPQHF. Supplemented by reference TRBV28 and TRBJ1-5, the full variable domain reads DVKVTQSSRYLVKRTGEKVFLECVQDMDHENMFWYRQDPGLGLRLIYFSYDVKMKEKGDIPEGYSVSREKKERFSLILESASTNQTSMYLCAIARDSNQPQHFGDGTRLSIL.

The V and J genes are TRBV29-1 and TRBJ1-2; D is uncertain. V was pared by 8 bases and J by 3 bases, with 13 bases between. Germline V gives CDR1 SQVTM, CDR2 ANQGSEA. The CDR3 is 12 amino acids. CDR3 nucleotides: TGCAGCTTCCGGACCGACGACTATGGCTACACCTTC. Protein sequence: CSFRTDDYGYTF.

The chain joins TRBV11-3 to TRBJ2-1; TRBD2 is a possible D gene (6 bases). This CDR3 region has 16 residues. Germline CDR1 reads SGHNT; CDR2 reads YENEEA. Trimming cost V 2 bases and J 2 bases, with 13 bases left between them. In DNA, the CDR3 is TGTGCCAGCAGCTTATTAGGTAGCGGAGCCTACAATGAGCAGTTCTTC. Encoded protein: CASSLLGSGAYNEQFF.

The chain links TRBV19 to TRBJ1-2; TRBD1 matches at 7 bases. The V and J ends lost 4 bases and 4 bases, in that order; junction bases with no gene match: 9. Germline CDR1 is LNHDA and CDR2 is SQIVND (reference sequence). The CDR3 has 15 residues. The CDR3 nucleotides are TGTGCCAGTAGTAGTACCGCCGGGACAGCCTATGGCTACACCTTC. This codes for CASSSTAGTAYGYTF.

The rearrangement joins TRBV5-1 to TRBJ2-2; D possibly corresponds to TRBD2 (6 bases). CDR1 and CDR2 (germline): SGHRS, YFSETQ. The CDR3 contains 16 residues. V was cut by 4 bases and J by 0 bases, with 13 bases left in between. CDR3 amino acids: CASSTGLKPNTGELFF. DNA for the CDR3: TGCGCCAGCAGCACGGGACTGAAACCGAACACCGGGGAGCTGTTTTTT. The entire variable domain, with the rest obtained from reference TRBV5-1 and TRBJ2-2, is as follows: KAGVTQTPRYLIKTRGQQVTLSCSPISGHRSVSWYQQTPGQGLQFLFEYFSETQRNKGNFPGRFSGRQFSNSRSEMNVSTLELGDSALYLCASSTGLKPNTGELFFGEGSRLTVL.

CDR3 in DNA: TGTGCCAGCTCACCAACCGGATTCGGACAGGGCTCCTACGAGCAGTACTTC. This sequence encodes CASSPTGFGQGSYEQYF. The chain couples TRBV18 to TRBJ2-7, with 8 bases matching TRBD1. The trim removed 2 bases at V and 0 bases at J, leaving 9 bases unmatched. Germline V gene sequence: CDR1 KGHSH, CDR2 LQKENI. This CDR3 spans 17 amino acids.

The chain has TRBV6-5 and TRBJ1-1, with D perhaps TRBD1 (6 bases). The germline gives CDR1 MNHEY, CDR2 SVGAGI. With 6 bases removed from V and 7 bases from J, the gap between germline ends came to 21 bases. The CDR3 has 15 residues. This chain's CDR3 is CASRLGRGRMVEAFF. The CDR3 region has the DNA TGTGCCAGCAGGCTAGGCAGGGGCAGGATGGTTGAAGCTTTCTTT.

Comments on this clone: Other DNA sequences in the same sample also yield this CDR3. The V gene is TRBV2, the J gene TRBJ2-1; D uncertain. Deletions cut 1 base from V and 3 bases from J, with 1 base between. This CDR3 comprises 12 residues. In germline, CDR1 is SNHLY, CDR2 FYNNEI. CDR3 sequence reads: CASSEDYNEQFF. The CDR3 DNA reads as TGTGCCAGCAGTGAAGACTACAATGAGCAGTTCTTC.

The chain links TRBV12-5 to TRBJ2-5; D remains ambiguous. Per germline, CDR1 LGHNT and CDR2 FRNRAP. The CDR3 runs to 13 residues. V was shortened by 6 bases and J by 4 bases, with 12 bases between the two germline ends. The CDR3 nucleotides read TGTGCTAGTGGCCTAAACTGGGGAGAGACCCAGTACTTC. The encoded protein is CASGLNWGETQYF.

The rearrangement uses TRBV11-3 and TRBJ2-1; TRBD2 matches 7 bases. The V gene's germline CDR1 is SGHNT and CDR2 YENEEA. The CDR3 loop spans 17 amino acids. The V segment lost 1 base and the J segment 6 bases; nucleotides outside the gene matches: 12. CDR3 region: CASSLAGGKTVGNEQFF. Here the CDR3 DNA reads TGTGCCAGCAGCTTAGCGGGGGGTAAGACAGTCGGCAATGAGCAGTTCTTC. The full variable domain, completed using reference TRBV11-3 and TRBJ2-1, is EAGVVQSPRYKIIEKKQPVAFWCNPISGHNTLYWYLQNLGQGPELLIRYENEEAVDDSQLPKDRFSAERLKGVDSTLKIQPAELGDSAVYLCASSLAGGKTVGNEQFFGPGTRLTVL.

The rearrangement links TRBV7-3 to TRBJ2-3; 14 nucleotides line up with TRBD2. The length of the CDR3 is 16 residues. V lost 1 base and J lost 5; bases outside the gene matches: 2. The germline V gene has CDR1 SGHTA and CDR2 FQGTGA. The CDR3 sequence is CASSLRLAGGIDTQYF. The DNA of the CDR3 is TGTGCCAGCAGCTTAAGACTAGCGGGAGGGATAGATACGCAGTATTTT.

This clone was recorded a few times. The chain carries TRBV18 and TRBJ2-1; TRBD1 matches at 8 bases. The CDR3 has 13 residues. Germline V gene data show CDR1 as KGHSH and CDR2 as LQKENI. Germline trimming cut 5 bases from V and 7 bases from J; bases unmatched to any gene: 4. CDR3 sequence: CASSATGDNEQFF. In DNA form, the CDR3 reads TGTGCCAGCTCAGCGACAGGGGATAATGAGCAGTTCTTC.

This clone is a singleton in its sample. This chain links TRBV4-3 with TRBJ1-2; D is possibly TRBD1 (5 bases). CDR3 size: 16 residues. Germline values: CDR1 LGHNA, CDR2 YSLEER. With 0 bases removed from V and 4 bases from J, the gap between germline ends came to 15 bases. The CDR3 sequence: CASSQDANGAFYGYTF. As DNA, the CDR3 is TGCGCCAGCAGCCAAGATGCCAATGGGGCCTTCTATGGCTACACCTTC.